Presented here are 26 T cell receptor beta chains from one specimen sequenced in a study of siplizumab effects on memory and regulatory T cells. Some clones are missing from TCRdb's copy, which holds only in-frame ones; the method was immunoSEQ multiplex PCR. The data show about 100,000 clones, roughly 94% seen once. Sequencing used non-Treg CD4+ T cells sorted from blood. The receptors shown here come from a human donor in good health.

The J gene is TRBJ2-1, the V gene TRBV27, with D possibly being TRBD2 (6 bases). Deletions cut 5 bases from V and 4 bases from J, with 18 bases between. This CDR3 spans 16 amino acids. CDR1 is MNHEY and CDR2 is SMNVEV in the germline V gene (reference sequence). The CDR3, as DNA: TGTGCCAGCAGTGTGCAGGTGAGACTAGGGTACAATGAGCAGTTCTTC. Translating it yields CASSVQVRLGYNEQFF.

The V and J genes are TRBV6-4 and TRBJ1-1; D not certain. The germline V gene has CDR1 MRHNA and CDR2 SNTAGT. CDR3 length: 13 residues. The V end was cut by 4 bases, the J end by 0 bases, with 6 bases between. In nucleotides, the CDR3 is TGTGCCAGCAGTGTGGGAATGAACACTGAAGCTTTCTTT. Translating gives CASSVGMNTEAFF.

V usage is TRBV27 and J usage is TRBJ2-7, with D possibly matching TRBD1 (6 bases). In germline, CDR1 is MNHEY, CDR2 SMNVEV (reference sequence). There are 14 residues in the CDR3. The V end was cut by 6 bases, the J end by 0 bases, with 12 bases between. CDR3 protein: CASSRDRPSYEQYF. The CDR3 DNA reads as TGTGCCAGCAGCCGTGACAGGCCCTCCTACGAGCAGTACTTC.

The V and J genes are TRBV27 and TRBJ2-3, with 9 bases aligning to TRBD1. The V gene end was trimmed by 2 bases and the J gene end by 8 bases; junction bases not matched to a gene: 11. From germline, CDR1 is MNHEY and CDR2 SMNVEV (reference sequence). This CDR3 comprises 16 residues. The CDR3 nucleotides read TGTGCCAGCAGTTTAGGAGGACAGGGGAGGTTCAGTACGCAGTATTTT. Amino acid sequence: CASSLGGQGRFSTQYF.

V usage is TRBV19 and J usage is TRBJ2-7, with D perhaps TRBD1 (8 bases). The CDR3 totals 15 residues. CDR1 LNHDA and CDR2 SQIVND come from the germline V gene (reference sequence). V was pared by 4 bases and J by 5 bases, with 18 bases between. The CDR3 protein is CASSTLTGEGHEQYF. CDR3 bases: TGTGCCAGTAGTACCCTGACAGGGGAGGGCCACGAGCAGTACTTC.

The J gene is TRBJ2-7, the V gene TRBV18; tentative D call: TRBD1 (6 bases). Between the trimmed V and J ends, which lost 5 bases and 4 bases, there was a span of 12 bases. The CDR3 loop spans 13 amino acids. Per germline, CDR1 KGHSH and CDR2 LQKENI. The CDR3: CASSATTGYEQYF. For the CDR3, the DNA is TGTGCCAGCTCAGCGACGACAGGATACGAGCAGTACTTC.

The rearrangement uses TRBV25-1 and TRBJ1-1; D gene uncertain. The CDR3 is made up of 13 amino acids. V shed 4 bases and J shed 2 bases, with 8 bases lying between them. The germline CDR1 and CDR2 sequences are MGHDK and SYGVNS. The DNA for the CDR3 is TGTGCCAGCAGTGGTCAGGTAAACACTGAAGCTTTCTTT. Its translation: CASSGQVNTEAFF.

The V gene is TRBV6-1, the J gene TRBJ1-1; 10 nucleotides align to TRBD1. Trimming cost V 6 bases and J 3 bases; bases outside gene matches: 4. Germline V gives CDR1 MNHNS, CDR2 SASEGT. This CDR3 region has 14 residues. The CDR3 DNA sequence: TGTGCCAGCAGGACAGGGGGCGAATACACTGAAGCTTTCTTT. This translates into CASRTGGEYTEAFF.

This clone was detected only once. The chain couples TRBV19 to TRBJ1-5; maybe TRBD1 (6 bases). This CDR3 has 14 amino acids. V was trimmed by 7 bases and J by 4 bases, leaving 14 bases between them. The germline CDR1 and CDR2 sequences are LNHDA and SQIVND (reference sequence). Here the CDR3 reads CASTIGQLNQPQHF. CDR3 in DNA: TGTGCCAGTACCATCGGACAGTTAAATCAGCCCCAGCATTTT.

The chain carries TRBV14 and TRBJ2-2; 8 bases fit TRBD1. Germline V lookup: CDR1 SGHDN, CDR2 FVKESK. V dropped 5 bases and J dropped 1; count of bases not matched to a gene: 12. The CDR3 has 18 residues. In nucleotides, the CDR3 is TGTGCCAGCAGCTCCTATTACGACAGGGGCGTGAACACCGGGGAGCTGTTTTTT. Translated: CASSSYYDRGVNTGELFF.

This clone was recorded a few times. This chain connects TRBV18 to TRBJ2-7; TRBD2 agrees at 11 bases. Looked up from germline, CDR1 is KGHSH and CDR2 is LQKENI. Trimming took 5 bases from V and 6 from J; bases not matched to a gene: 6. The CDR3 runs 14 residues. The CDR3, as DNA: TGTGCCAGCTCATTTAGCGGGAGGGCCACCGAGCAGTACTTC. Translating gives CASSFSGRATEQYF.

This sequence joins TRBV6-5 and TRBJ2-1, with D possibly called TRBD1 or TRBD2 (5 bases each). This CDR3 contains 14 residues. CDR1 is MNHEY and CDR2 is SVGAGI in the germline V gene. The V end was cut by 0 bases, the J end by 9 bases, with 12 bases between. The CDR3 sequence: CASSYSRGAGEQFF. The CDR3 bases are TGTGCCAGCAGTTACTCGAGGGGAGCAGGTGAGCAGTTCTTC.

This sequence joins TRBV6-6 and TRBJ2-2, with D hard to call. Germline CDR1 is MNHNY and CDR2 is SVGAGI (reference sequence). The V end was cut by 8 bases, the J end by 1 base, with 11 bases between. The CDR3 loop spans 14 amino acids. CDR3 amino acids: CASVRGENTGELFF. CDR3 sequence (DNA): TGTGCCAGCGTTCGCGGTGAGAACACCGGGGAGCTGTTTTTT.

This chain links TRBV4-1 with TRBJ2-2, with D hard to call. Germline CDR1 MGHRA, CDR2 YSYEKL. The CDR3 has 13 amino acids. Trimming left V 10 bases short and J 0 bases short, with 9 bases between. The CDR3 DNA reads TGCGCCACCCAACACCCGAACACCGGGGAGCTGTTTTTT. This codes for CATQHPNTGELFF.

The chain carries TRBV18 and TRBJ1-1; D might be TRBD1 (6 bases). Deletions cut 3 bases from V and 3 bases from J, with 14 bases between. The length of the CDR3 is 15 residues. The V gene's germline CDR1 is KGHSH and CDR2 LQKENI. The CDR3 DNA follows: TGTGCCAGCTCACCTCTTCAGGGGTCCGACACTGAAGCTTTCTTT. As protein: CASSPLQGSDTEAFF.

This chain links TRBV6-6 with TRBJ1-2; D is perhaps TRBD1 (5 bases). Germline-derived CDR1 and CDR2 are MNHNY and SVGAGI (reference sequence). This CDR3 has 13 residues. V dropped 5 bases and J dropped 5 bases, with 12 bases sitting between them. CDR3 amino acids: CASSPRQGYGYTF. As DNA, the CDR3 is TGTGCCAGCAGTCCAAGGCAGGGTTATGGCTACACCTTC.

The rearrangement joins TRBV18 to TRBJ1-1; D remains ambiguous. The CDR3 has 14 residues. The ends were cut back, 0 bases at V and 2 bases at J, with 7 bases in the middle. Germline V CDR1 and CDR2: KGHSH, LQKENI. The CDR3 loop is CASSPPQRNTEAFF. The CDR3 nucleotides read TGTGCCAGCTCACCACCGCAGAGAAACACTGAAGCTTTCTTT.

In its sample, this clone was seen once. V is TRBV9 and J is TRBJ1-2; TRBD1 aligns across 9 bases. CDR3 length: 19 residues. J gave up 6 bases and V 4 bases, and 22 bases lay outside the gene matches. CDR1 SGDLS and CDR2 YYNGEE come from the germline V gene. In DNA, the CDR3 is TGTGCCAGCAGCTGGTCGAGAGGGACAGGGTCCCGTGGTAGGCATGGCTACACCTTC. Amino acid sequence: CASSWSRGTGSRGRHGYTF.

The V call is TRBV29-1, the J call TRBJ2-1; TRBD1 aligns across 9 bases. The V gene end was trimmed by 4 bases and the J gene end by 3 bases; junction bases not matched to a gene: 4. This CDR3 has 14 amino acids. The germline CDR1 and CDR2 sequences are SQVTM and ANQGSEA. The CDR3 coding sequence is TGCAGCGTTGTGGGACAGGGCGTCTACAATGAGCAGTTCTTC. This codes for CSVVGQGVYNEQFF.

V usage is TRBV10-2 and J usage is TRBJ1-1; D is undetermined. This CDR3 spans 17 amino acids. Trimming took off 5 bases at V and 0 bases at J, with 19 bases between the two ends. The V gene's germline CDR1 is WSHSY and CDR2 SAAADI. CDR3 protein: CASSTARARALNTEAFF. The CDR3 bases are TGCGCCAGCAGTACCGCGCGCGCGAGGGCTTTGAACACTGAAGCTTTCTTT.

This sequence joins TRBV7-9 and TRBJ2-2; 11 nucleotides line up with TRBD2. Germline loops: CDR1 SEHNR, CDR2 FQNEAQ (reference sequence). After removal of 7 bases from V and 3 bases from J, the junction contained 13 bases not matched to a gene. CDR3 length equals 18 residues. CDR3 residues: CASNTPGTSGSYTGELFF. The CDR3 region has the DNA TGTGCCAGCAACACTCCCGGAACTAGCGGGAGTTACACCGGGGAGCTGTTTTTT.

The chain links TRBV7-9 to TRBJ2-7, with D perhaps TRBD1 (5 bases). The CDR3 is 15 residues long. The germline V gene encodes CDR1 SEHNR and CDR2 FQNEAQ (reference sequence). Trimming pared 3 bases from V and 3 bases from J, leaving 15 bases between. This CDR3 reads CASSFLQGQGYEQYF. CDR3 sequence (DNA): TGTGCCAGCAGCTTTCTTCAGGGCCAAGGCTACGAGCAGTACTTC.

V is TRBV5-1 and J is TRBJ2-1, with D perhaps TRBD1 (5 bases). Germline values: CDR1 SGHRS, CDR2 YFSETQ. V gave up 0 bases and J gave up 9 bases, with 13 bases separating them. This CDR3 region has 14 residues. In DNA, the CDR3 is TGCGCCAGCAGCTTGGAGGCAGGGATCGGTGAGCAGTTCTTC. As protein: CASSLEAGIGEQFF. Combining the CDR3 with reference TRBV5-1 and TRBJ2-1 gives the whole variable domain KAGVTQTPRYLIKTRGQQVTLSCSPISGHRSVSWYQQTPGQGLQFLFEYFSETQRNKGNFPGRFSGRQFSNSRSEMNVSTLELGDSALYLCASSLEAGIGEQFFGPGTRLTVL.

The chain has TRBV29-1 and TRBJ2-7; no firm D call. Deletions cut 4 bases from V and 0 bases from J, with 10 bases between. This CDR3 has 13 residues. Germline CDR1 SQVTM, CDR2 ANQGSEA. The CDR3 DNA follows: TGCAGCGTTGCAAGGGCCGACTCCTACGAGCAGTACTTC. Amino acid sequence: CSVARADSYEQYF.

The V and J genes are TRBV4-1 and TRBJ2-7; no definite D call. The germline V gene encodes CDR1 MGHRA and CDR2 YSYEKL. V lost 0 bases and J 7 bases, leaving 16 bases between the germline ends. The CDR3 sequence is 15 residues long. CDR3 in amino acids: CASSQDSRSPGEQYF. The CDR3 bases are TGCGCCAGCAGCCAAGATAGTCGGTCCCCTGGGGAGCAGTACTTC.

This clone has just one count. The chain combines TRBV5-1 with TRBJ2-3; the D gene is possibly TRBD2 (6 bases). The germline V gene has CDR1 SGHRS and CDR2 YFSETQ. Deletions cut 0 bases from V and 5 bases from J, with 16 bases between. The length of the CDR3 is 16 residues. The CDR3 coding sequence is TGCGCCAGCAGCTTGGTGAGCGGGCCTAGGGGAGATACGCAGTATTTT. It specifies CASSLVSGPRGDTQYF.